The present T cell receptor (beta chain) was sequenced within a study of graft-versus-host responses after intestinal transplantation (dated by TCRdb to the early 2020s). Turning to the overall study: Recipients received multivisceral, liver-intestinal, or isolated intestinal transplants. All recipients received anti-thymocyte globulin induction followed by maintenance tacrolimus and steroids for two to four years. Graft-versus-host and host-versus-graft alloreactive T cell clones were tracked in the graft, circulation and bone marrow after intestinal transplantation using bulk TCR-beta CDR3 sequencing. Alloreactive clones were identified by sequencing pre-transplant mixed lymphocyte reaction products and comparing these products with unstimulated pre-transplant donor and recipient T cells. A cohort of roughly 25 intestinal transplant recipients, including one retransplant, was enrolled, and a few patients lacking pretransplant specimens were excluded. Donor T cell macrochimerism was defined as a peak of at least 4% donor T cells among recipient peripheral blood mononuclear cells. Rather than going through the commercial service, samples from a few later patients were sequenced in-house on an Illumina MiSeq and processed with MiXCR. The full study reports these points: High GvH to HvG T cell clonal ratios were observed in the allografts of patients with donor T cell macrochimerism. Peak levels of circulating GvH clones were associated with declines in HvG clones early after transplant. GvH clones were found in recipient bone marrow, and some of the GvH clones appeared earlier in ileal mucosa or blood, which is consistent with an intestinal mucosal origin. Conclusions were limited by the relatively low number and heterogeneity of intestinal transplant patients.

The method was the immunoSEQ multiplex PCR assay. In most patients, genomic DNA was isolated using the Qiagen DNeasy Blood and Tissue Kit and sent frozen to Adaptive Biotechnologies for TCR sequencing. For most patients, genomic DNA was subjected to high-throughput TCR-beta CDR3 sequencing by Adaptive Biotechnologies. Concerning the study's data processing: Adaptive's ImmunoSEQ software supplied the TCR sequencing data for 15 to 20 patients, while MiXCR and VDJtools were used to process three other patients. CD4 versus CD8 sorting errors were corrected by removing sequences found in both subsets at a frequency ratio below 5:1. CDR3 nucleotide sequences shared between donor and recipient were removed because their origin could not be assigned. To be classed as alloreactive, a clone needed at least 2-fold expansion over unstimulated cells and a minimum CFSE-low frequency of 0.002% (template counts) or 0.001% (read counts). A clone was considered mappable if detected in the sequenced pre-transplant spleen, lymph node, or MLR CFSE-low populations of the donor or recipient. The cumulative frequency of alloreactive clones was calculated as a percentage of all sequences, weighted by copy number. The table comes from immuneACCESS by way of TCRdb, which keeps in-frame sequences with V and J called. Part of the clones is missing from these tables; in studies checked, under half for an unresolved V gene and the rest for unknown reasons. V and J calls and clone size are given by that table; D and trimming were obtained from the DNA. This sample holds tens of thousands of clones; about 91% were observed only once. The top ten clonotypes cover 7.6% of the sample.

Comment on this clone: Its antigen is unknown. Base qualities are not at hand, and no much larger clone is one base apart.

Including cysteine and phenylalanine, the CDR3 has 13 amino acids. The DNA shown is the 39-base CDR3, in frame from base 1. CDR1 and CDR2, looked up from the germline V gene, are MGHRA and YSYEKL. V loses 2 bases of germline sequence and J loses 0 bases, and the interval between the two ends is 1 base. In light of the paper, this sample's time point label describes: cells obtained before transplantation from donor or recipient. CD3+CD4+ and CD3+CD8+ populations were FACS-sorted from unstimulated pre-transplant donor and recipient cells taken from spleen or lymph nodes. The TCR sequence derives from a human donor who was the organ donor for an intestinal transplant. Rearrangement joined TRBV4-1 to TRBJ2-2; the D gene is not confidently resolved. Sequencing was performed on unstimulated CD8+ T cells sorted from spleen or lymph node cells, taken before transplant. The sequenced DNA: TGCGCCAGCAGCCAAACGAACACCGGGGAGCTGTTTTTT. The translation is CASSQTNTGELFF.